A single sample gave rise to the 9 T cell receptor beta chains below, sequenced in a study of blood T cell repertoires in COVID-19. Method: immunoSEQ multiplex PCR; TCRdb's copy keeps in-frame clones and lacks some. The sample has 140,000 to 150,000 clones, around four fifths seen once. What was sequenced was peripheral blood. These TCRs come from a human donor in a cohort sampled during active COVID-19.

V usage is TRBV7-9 and J usage is TRBJ1-1, with a weak D call TRBD1 (5 bases). Per germline, CDR1 SEHNR and CDR2 FQNEAQ (reference sequence). Trimming took off 5 bases at V and 2 bases at J, with 12 bases between the two ends. The CDR3 loop spans 14 amino acids. For the CDR3, the DNA is TGTGCCAGCAGCACGGGCAGGGTTAACACTGAAGCTTTCTTT. Amino acids: CASSTGRVNTEAFF.

The chain carries TRBV5-6 and TRBJ1-4; no firm D call. CDR3 length: 17 residues. Germline lookup yields CDR1 SGHDT and CDR2 YYEEEE. The ends were cut back, 2 bases at V and 5 bases at J, with 19 bases in the middle. Here the CDR3 DNA reads TGTGCCAGCAGCTTTCGGAGGGCCTCCGGGGAGAATGAAAAACTGTTTTTT. It codes for CASSFRRASGENEKLFF.

The chain couples TRBV2 to TRBJ1-2; D gene uncertain. The CDR3 covers 12 residues. V lost 3 bases, J lost 4 bases, and 6 bases lay in between. Germline values: CDR1 SNHLY, CDR2 FYNNEI. CDR3 sequence reads: CASSDEIYGYTF. The CDR3 DNA reads as TGTGCCAGCAGTGACGAGATCTATGGCTACACCTTC.

V usage is TRBV20-1 and J usage is TRBJ2-4, with a tentative D call TRBD2 (6 bases). The germline V and J ends were trimmed by 3 bases and 0 bases, with 9 bases remaining between them. The CDR3 runs to 14 residues. CDR1 and CDR2 (germline): DFQATT, SNEGSKA (reference sequence). The CDR3 sequence is CSASPGVAKNIQYF. CDR3 bases: TGCAGTGCTAGTCCGGGAGTAGCCAAAAACATTCAGTACTTC.

V usage is TRBV3-1 (or the pseudogene TRBV3-2) and J usage is TRBJ1-6; 9 bases are shared with TRBD1. Germline V gene sequence: CDR1 LGHDT, CDR2 YNNKEL (reference sequence). This CDR3 contains 17 residues. V was clipped by 1 base and J by 10 bases; unmatched bases: 11. The CDR3 DNA follows: TGTGCCAGCAGCCAAGCACTCACCGGGACAGGGTCGTCACCCCTCCACTTT. The encoded protein is CASSQALTGTGSSPLHF.

The chain has TRBV27 and TRBJ1-2; TRBD1 agrees at 8 bases. The CDR3 has 16 residues. V shed 2 bases, J shed 0 bases, and the junction held 5 bases outside the gene matches. The germline V gene has CDR1 MNHEY and CDR2 SMNVEV (reference sequence). The CDR3: CASSLKYRGANYGYTF. CDR3 nucleotide sequence: TGTGCCAGCAGTTTAAAGTACAGGGGGGCTAACTATGGCTACACCTTC.

The gene calls are TRBV28 and TRBJ2-6; 8 bases match TRBD1. V lost 5 bases and J lost 2; bases outside the gene matches: 5. This CDR3 has 16 amino acids. Germline CDR1 and CDR2: MDHEN and SYDVKM. The CDR3 loop is CASSGQGKAGANVLTF. In DNA form, the CDR3 reads TGTGCCAGCAGTGGACAGGGAAAGGCTGGGGCCAACGTCCTGACTTTC.

This clone is a singleton in its sample. This chain connects TRBV18 to TRBJ1-4; D may be TRBD1 (5 bases). In germline, CDR1 is KGHSH, CDR2 LQKENI. The CDR3 is 16 residues long. The V gene lost 0 bases and the J gene lost 5 bases, with 13 bases spanning the gap. The DNA of the CDR3 is TGTGCCAGCTCACCACCTACAGGTGGGAGGAATGAAAAACTGTTTTTT. Translating it yields CASSPPTGGRNEKLFF.

The V and J genes are TRBV5-1 and TRBJ1-1; TRBD1 agrees at 8 bases. This CDR3 has 16 amino acids. V shed 2 bases, J shed 1 base, and the junction held 7 bases outside the gene matches. Germline CDR1 is SGHRS and CDR2 is YFSETQ. The CDR3 region has the DNA TGCGCCAGCAGCTTCCCGGACAGGGTGGCGAACACTGAAGCTTTCTTT. It specifies CASSFPDRVANTEAFF.